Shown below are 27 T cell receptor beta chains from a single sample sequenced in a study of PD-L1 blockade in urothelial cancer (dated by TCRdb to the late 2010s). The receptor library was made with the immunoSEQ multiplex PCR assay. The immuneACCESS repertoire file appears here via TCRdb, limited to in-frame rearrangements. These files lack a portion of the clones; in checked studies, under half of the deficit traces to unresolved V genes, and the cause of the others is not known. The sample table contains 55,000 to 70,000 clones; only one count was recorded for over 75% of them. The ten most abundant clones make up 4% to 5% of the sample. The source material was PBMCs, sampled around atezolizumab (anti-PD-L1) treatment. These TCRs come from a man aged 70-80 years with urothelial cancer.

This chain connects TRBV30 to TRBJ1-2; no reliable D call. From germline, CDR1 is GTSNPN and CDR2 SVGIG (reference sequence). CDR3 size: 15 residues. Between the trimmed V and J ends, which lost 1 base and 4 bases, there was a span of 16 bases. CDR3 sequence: CAWSATPAGSYGYTF. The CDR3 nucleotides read TGTGCCTGGAGTGCTACCCCCGCAGGAAGCTATGGCTACACCTTC.

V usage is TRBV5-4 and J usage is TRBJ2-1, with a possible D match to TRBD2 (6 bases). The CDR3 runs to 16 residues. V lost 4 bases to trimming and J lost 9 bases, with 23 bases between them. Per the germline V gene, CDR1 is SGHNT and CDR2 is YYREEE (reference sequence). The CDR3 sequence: CASSPPPVGGVSEQFF. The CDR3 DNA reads TGTGCCAGCAGCCCCCCCCCGGTGGGAGGAGTGAGTGAGCAGTTCTTC.

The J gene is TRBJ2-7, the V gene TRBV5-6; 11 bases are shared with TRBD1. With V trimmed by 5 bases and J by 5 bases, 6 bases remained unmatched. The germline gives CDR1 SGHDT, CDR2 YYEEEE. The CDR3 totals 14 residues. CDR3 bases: TGTGCCAGCAGGCTCGGACAGGGGGCAAACGAGCAGTACTTC. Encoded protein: CASRLGQGANEQYF.

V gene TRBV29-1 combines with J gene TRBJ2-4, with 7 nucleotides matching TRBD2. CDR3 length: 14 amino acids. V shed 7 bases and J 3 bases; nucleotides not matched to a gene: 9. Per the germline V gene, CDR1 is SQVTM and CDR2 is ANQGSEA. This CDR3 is CSAAPGGGKNIQYF. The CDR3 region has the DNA TGCAGCGCAGCTCCTGGGGGGGGCAAAAACATTCAGTACTTC.

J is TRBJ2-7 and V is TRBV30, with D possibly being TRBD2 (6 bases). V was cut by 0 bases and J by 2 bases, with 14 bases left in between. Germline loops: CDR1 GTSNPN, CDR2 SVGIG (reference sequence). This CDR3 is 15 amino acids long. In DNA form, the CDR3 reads TGTGCCTGGAGTGTAAGCAGACTAGAACCCTACGAGCAGTACTTC. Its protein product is CAWSVSRLEPYEQYF.

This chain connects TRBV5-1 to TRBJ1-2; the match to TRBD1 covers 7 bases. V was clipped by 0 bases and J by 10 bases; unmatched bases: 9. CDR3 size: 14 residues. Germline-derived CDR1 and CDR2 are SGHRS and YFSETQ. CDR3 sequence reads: CASSLGGQMVDYTF. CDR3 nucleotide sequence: TGCGCCAGCAGCTTGGGGGGACAGATGGTCGACTACACCTTC.

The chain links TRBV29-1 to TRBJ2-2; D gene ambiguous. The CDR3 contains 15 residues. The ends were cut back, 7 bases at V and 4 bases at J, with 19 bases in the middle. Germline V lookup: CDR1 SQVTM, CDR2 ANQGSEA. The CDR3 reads CSAAIGAAGTGELFF. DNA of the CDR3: TGCAGCGCTGCTATCGGAGCAGCTGGCACCGGGGAGCTGTTTTTT.

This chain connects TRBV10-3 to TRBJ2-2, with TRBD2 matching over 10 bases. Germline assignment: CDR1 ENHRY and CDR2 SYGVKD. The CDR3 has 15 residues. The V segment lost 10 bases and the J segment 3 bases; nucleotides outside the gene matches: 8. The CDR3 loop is CATVAGGPHTGELFF. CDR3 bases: TGTGCCACCGTAGCGGGAGGTCCCCACACCGGGGAGCTGTTTTTT.

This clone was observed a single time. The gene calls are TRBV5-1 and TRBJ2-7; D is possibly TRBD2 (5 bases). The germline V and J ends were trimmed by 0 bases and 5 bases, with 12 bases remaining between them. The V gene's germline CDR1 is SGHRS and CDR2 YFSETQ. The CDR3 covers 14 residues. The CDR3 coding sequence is TGCGCCAGCAGCTTGGAACCCTCGGAGGACGAGCAGTACTTC. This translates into CASSLEPSEDEQYF.

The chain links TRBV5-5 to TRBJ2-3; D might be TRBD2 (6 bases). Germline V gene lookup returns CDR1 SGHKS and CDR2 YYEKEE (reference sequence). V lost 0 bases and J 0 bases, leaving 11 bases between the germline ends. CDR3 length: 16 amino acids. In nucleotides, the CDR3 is TGTGCCAGCAGCTTGGGGGTAGCGGCTAGCACAGATACGCAGTATTTT. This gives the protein CASSLGVAASTDTQYF.

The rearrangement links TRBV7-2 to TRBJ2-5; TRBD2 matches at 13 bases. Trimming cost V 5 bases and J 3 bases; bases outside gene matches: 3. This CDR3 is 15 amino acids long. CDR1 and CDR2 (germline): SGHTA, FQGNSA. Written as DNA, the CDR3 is TGTGCCAGCAGCCGGACTAGCGGGGGAGAAGAGACCCAGTACTTC. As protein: CASSRTSGGEETQYF. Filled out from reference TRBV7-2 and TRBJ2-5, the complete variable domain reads GAGVSQSPSNKVTEKGKDVELRCDPISGHTALYWYRQSLGQGLEFLIYFQGNSAPDKSGLPSDRFSAERTGGSVSTLTIQRTQQEDSAVYLCASSRTSGGEETQYFGPGTRLLVL.

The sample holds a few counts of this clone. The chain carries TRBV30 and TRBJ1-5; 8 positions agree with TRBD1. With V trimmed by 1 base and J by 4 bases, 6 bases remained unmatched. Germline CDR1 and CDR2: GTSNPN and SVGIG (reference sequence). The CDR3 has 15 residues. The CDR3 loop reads CAWSGPGGRNQPQHF. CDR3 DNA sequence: TGTGCCTGGAGTGGGCCAGGGGGCCGGAATCAGCCCCAGCATTTT.

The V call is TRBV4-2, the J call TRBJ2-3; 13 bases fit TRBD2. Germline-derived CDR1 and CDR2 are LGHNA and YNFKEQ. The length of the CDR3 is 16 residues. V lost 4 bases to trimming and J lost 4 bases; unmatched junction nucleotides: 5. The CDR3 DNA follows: TGTGCCAGCAGCCTAGGACTAGCGGGAGTCCCAGATACGCAGTATTTT. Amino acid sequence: CASSLGLAGVPDTQYF.

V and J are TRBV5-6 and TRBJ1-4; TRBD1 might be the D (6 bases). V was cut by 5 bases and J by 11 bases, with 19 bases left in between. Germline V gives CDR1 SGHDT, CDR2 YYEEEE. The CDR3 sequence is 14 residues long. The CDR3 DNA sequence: TGTGCCAGCAGAACCGGGACCGGAAGGGGGAAACTGTTTTTT. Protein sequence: CASRTGTGRGKLFF.

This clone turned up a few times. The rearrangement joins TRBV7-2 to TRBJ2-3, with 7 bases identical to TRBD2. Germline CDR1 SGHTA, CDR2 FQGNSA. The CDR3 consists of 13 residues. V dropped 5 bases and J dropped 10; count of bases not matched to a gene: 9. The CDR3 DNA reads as TGTGCCAGCAGCCGTACTCCCCGGGAGGCGCAGTATTTT. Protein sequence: CASSRTPREAQYF.

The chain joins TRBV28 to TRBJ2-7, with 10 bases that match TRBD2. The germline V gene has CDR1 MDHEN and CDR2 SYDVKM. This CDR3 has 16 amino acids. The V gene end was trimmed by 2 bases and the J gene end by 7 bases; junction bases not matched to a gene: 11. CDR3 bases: TGTGCCAGCAGTTTAAGTGAAGGGACTAGCGACTCAGAGCAGTACTTC. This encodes CASSLSEGTSDSEQYF.

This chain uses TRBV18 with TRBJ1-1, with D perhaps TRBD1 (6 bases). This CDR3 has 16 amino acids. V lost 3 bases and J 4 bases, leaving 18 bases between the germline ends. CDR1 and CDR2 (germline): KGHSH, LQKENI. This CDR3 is CASSPGGGLSSTEAFF. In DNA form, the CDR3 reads TGTGCCAGCTCACCTGGCGGGGGGCTCTCTAGCACTGAAGCTTTCTTT.

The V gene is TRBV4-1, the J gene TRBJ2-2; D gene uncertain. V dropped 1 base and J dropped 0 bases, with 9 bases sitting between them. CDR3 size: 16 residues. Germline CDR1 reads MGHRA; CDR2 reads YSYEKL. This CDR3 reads CASSQASPSNTGELFF. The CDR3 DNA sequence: TGCGCCAGCAGCCAAGCTTCTCCTTCGAACACCGGGGAGCTGTTTTTT.

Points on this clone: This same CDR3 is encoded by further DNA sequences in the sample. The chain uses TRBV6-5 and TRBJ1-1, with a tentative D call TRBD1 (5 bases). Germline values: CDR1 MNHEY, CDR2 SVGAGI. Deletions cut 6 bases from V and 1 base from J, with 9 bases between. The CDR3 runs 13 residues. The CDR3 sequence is CASSLTGNTEAFF. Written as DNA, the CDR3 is TGTGCCAGCAGCCTTACAGGGAACACTGAAGCTTTCTTT.

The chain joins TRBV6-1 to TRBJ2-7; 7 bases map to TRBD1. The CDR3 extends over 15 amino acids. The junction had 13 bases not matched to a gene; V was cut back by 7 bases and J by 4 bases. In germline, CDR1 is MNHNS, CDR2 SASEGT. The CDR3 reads CASNTPARGQYEQYF. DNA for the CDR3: TGTGCCAGCAACACGCCCGCGAGGGGACAGTACGAGCAGTACTTC.

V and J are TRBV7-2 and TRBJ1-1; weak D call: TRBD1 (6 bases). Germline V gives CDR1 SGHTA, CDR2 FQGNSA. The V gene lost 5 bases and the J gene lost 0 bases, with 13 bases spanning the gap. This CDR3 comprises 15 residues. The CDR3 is CASSGGLHLNTEAFF. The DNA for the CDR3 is TGTGCCAGCAGCGGGGGCCTCCACTTGAACACTGAAGCTTTCTTT.

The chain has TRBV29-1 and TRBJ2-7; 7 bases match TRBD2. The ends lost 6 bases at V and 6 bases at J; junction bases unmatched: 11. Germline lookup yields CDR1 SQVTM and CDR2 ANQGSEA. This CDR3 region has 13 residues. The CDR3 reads CSVTHSGGPEQYF. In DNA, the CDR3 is TGCAGCGTGACTCACTCGGGAGGTCCCGAGCAGTACTTC.

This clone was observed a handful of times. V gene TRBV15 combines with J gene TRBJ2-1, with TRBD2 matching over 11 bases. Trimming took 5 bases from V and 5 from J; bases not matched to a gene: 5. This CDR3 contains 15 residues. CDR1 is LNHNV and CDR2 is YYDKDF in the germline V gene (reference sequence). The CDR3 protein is CATSELAGEDNEQFF. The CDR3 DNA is TGTGCCACCAGCGAACTAGCGGGAGAGGACAATGAGCAGTTCTTC.

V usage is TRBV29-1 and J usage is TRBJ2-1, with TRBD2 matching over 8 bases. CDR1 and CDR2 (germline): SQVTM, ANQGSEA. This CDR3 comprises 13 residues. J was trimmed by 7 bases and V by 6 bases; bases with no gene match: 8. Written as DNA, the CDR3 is TGCAGCGTCCAATTAGCGGGAAGAAATGAGCAGTTCTTC. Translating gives CSVQLAGRNEQFF.

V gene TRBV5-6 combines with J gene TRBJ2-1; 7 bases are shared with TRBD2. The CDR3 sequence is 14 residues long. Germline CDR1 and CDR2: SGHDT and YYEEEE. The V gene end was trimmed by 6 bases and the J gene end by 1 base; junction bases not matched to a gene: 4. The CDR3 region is CASNQAGSYNEQFF. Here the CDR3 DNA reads TGTGCCAGCAACCAAGCGGGATCCTACAATGAGCAGTTCTTC.

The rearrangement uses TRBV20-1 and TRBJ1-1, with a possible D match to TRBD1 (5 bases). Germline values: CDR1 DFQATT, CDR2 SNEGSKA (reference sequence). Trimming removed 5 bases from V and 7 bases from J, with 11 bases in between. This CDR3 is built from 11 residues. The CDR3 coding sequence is TGCAGTGCTTTGGACACCCTTGAAGCTTTCTTT. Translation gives CSALDTLEAFF.

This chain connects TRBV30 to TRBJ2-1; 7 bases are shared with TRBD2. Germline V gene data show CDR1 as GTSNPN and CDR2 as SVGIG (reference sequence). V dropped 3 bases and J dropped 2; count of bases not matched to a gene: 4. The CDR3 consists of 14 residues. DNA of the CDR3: TGTGCCTGGAGGGGCGGGAGTCCCTACAATGAGCAGTTCTTC. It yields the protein CAWRGGSPYNEQFF.